At least ten counts were recorded for the clone carrying this TCR beta chain. V lost 5 bases, J lost 4 bases, and 15 bases lay in between. This CDR3 is 14 amino acids long. The data belong to a study of CD8+CD57+ T cells in acquired aplastic anemia. CD8+CD57+ cell expansion had been shown by flow cytometry in patients chosen for sequencing. Genomic DNA, serving as template, underwent TCR beta VDJ and CDR3 profiling. Using its own MiXCR run on the reads, TCRdb lists one record per CDR3 protein. This table has 150,000 or so distinct CDR3 sequences, less than 60% appearing once. The gene calls are TRBV12-3 or TRBV12-4 and TRBJ2-7; TRBD1 might be the D (6 bases). The origin of this receptor is a human donor with aplastic anemia. The material sequenced was sorted CD4+, CD8+, or CD8+CD57+ T cells (not recorded which) from PBMCs. Here the CDR3 DNA reads TGTGCCAGCAGTCCCGCGACCACAGGGTACGAGCAGTACTTC. This gives the protein CASSPATTGYEQYF.